This T cell receptor beta chain was captured by sequencing in a study of blood T cell repertoires in COVID-19. In the study overall: Spain, Italy and the United States supplied samples that represented acute and convalescent COVID-19. Sample material is recorded as cDNA or gDNA derived from T cells, B-cell-depleted T cells, or PBMCs.

Germline V gene lookup returns CDR1 SGHRS and CDR2 YFSETQ. CDR3 length: 20 residues. V shed 1 base, J shed 1 base, and the junction held 17 bases outside the gene matches. In assigning cohorts, the study relied on participant-reported clinical history. Original processing methods: Reference gene primers were amplified, and this amplification served to estimate nucleated cell counts. Here immunoSEQ multiplex PCR was the method, and the copy in TCRdb shows in-frame clones only, minus some. The V and J calls and clone size were taken over from that table, and D and trimming were inferred from the DNA. The sample records fewer than 350,000 clones, roughly 85% being singletons.

The TCR originated in a woman younger than 45 who had been exposed to COVID-19. Input material: PBMCs or T cells enriched from blood (not recorded which). V is TRBV5-1 and J is TRBJ2-3, with 8 nucleotides matching TRBD2. In DNA form, the CDR3 reads TGCGCCAGCAGCTTGTTCGCCGGGACTAGATCCGTCTCAGGCACAGATACGCAGTATTTT. Translating it yields CASSLFAGTRSVSGTDTQYF. Together with reference TRBV5-1 and TRBJ2-3, the CDR3 gives the full variable domain: KAGVTQTPRYLIKTRGQQVTLSCSPISGHRSVSWYQQTPGQGLQFLFEYFSETQRNKGNFPGRFSGRQFSNSRSEMNVSTLELGDSALYLCASSLFAGTRSVSGTDTQYFGPGTRLTVL.